The 20 T cell receptor beta chains in this list originate from one sample, sequenced in a study of blood T cell repertoires in COVID-19. Repertoires were generated with immunoSEQ multiplex PCR, while TCRdb's copy carries only in-frame clones and drops some. This table has some 130,000 clones, 88% appearing once. The sequencing input was peripheral blood. The receptor source for this set is a man between 65 and 85 years old with active COVID-19.

V is TRBV5-1 and J is TRBJ1-5; 7 bases line up with TRBD1. Per germline, CDR1 SGHRS and CDR2 YFSETQ. The junction had 9 bases not matched to a gene; V was cut back by 4 bases and J by 2 bases. There are 16 residues in the CDR3. This chain's CDR3 is CASSPQGLEGNQPQHF. The CDR3 nucleotides read TGCGCCAGCAGCCCACAGGGGCTTGAGGGCAATCAGCCCCAGCATTTT. The full variable domain, with the rest looked up from reference TRBV5-1 and TRBJ1-5, is KAGVTQTPRYLIKTRGQQVTLSCSPISGHRSVSWYQQTPGQGLQFLFEYFSETQRNKGNFPGRFSGRQFSNSRSEMNVSTLELGDSALYLCASSPQGLEGNQPQHFGDGTRLSIL.

This clone was observed a few times. V gene TRBV28 combines with J gene TRBJ2-1; 9 bases map to TRBD1. V trimming: 2 bases; J trimming: 8 bases; junction bases outside the gene matches: 4. Per germline, CDR1 MDHEN and CDR2 SYDVKM. The CDR3 is 14 amino acids. This CDR3 is CASSLRDRAHEQFF. Here the CDR3 DNA reads TGTGCCAGCAGTTTAAGGGACAGGGCGCATGAGCAGTTCTTC.

The chain joins TRBV5-6 to TRBJ2-3; a possible D gene is TRBD1 (6 bases). The CDR3 spans 19 residues. Germline values: CDR1 SGHDT, CDR2 YYEEEE. V gave up 2 bases and J gave up 2 bases, with 24 bases separating them. In nucleotides, the CDR3 is TGTGCCAGCAGCTTAATAGGACCCCAGGGGAGCCCTTACACAGATACGCAGTATTTT. The encoded protein is CASSLIGPQGSPYTDTQYF.

Notes on this clone: An end of the junction does not agree with germline; a read error may underlie this. The rearrangement joins TRBV5-1 to TRBJ2-1, with 7 bases aligning to TRBD2. Germline V gene lookup returns CDR1 SGHRS and CDR2 YFSETQ. The CDR3 covers 16 residues. The CDR3 spells CASSSSSGPSFNEQFF. CDR3 nucleotides: TGCGCCAGCAGCTCGTCTAGCGGTCCCTCCTTCAATGAGCAGTTCTTC.

This sequence joins TRBV29-1 and TRBJ2-7; D is undetermined. This CDR3 contains 12 residues. Per germline, CDR1 SQVTM and CDR2 ANQGSEA. V lost 5 bases and J lost 0, with 8 bases in between. The CDR3 loop is CSVMWASYEQYF. In DNA, the CDR3 is TGCAGCGTTATGTGGGCCTCCTACGAGCAGTACTTC.

The chain carries TRBV6-5 and TRBJ2-4; no firm D call. Germline V CDR1 and CDR2: MNHEY, SVGAGI. With 10 bases removed from V and 8 bases from J, the gap between germline ends came to 18 bases. This CDR3 comprises 13 residues. The CDR3 here is CATSRTQVDIQYF. The CDR3 DNA reads as TGTGCCACCTCCCGAACCCAGGTGGACATTCAGTACTTC.

This clone occurred once. This chain connects TRBV30 to TRBJ1-1, with 7 positions matching TRBD1. The CDR3 has 13 residues. With V trimmed by 2 bases and J by 2 bases, 2 bases remained unmatched. Germline lookup yields CDR1 GTSNPN and CDR2 SVGIG (reference sequence). The CDR3 loop reads CAWSTGANTEAFF. The CDR3 DNA reads as TGTGCCTGGAGTACAGGGGCTAACACTGAAGCTTTCTTT.

The chain recombines TRBV7-9 with TRBJ2-3; D might be TRBD1 (5 bases). The CDR3 consists of 15 residues. Looked up from germline, CDR1 is SEHNR and CDR2 is FQNEAQ (reference sequence). Trimming left V 6 bases short and J 0 bases short, with 13 bases between. The CDR3 DNA follows: TGTGCCAGCAGTCCAGGGTCTAGTAGCACAGATACGCAGTATTTT. As protein: CASSPGSSSTDTQYF.

The V and J genes are TRBV3-1 (or the pseudogene TRBV3-2) and TRBJ1-1; D is unresolved. The CDR3 loop spans 12 amino acids. V was shortened by 5 bases and J by 3 bases, with 7 bases between the two germline ends. Germline V lookup: CDR1 LGHDT, CDR2 YNNKEL (reference sequence). Written as DNA, the CDR3 is TGTGCCAGCAGCTTTGGGCACACTGAAGCTTTCTTT. Its protein product is CASSFGHTEAFF.

This chain links TRBV6-5 with TRBJ2-3; 7 bases agree with TRBD2. Germline lookup yields CDR1 MNHEY and CDR2 SVGAGI. This CDR3 contains 15 residues. V shed 4 bases, J shed 3 bases, and the junction held 7 bases outside the gene matches. The CDR3 sequence: CASSLGGSGTDTQYF. CDR3 DNA sequence: TGTGCCAGCAGTTTGGGCGGGAGTGGTACAGATACGCAGTATTTT.

A single count supports this clone. The chain uses TRBV30 and TRBJ2-2, with D tentatively TRBD2 (5 bases). There are 13 residues in the CDR3. Germline CDR1 GTSNPN, CDR2 SVGIG (reference sequence). The V and J ends lost 3 bases and 4 bases respectively, with 9 bases between them. The chain's CDR3 is CAWSEAATGELFF. The CDR3 nucleotides are TGTGCCTGGAGCGAAGCGGCCACCGGGGAGCTGTTTTTT.

The rearrangement joins TRBV5-4 to TRBJ1-4, with 7 bases identical to TRBD1. CDR1 and CDR2 from the germline V gene are SGHNT and YYREEE (reference sequence). V lost 6 bases to trimming and J lost 5 bases; unmatched junction nucleotides: 4. CDR3 size: 13 residues. The CDR3 spells CASKGQQNEKLFF. The CDR3 nucleotides read TGTGCCAGCAAGGGACAGCAAAATGAAAAACTGTTTTTT.

The chain uses TRBV5-4 and TRBJ1-1, with 8 bases matching TRBD1. CDR1 and CDR2 (germline): SGHNT, YYREEE (reference sequence). The CDR3 runs 16 residues. The V segment lost 3 bases and the J segment 6 bases; nucleotides outside the gene matches: 13. The CDR3 is CASSSQLLTGDAEAFF. As DNA, the CDR3 is TGTGCCAGCAGCTCACAGCTCTTGACAGGGGATGCTGAAGCTTTCTTT.

The genes are TRBV15 and TRBJ1-1, with a weak D call TRBD1 (6 bases). Germline CDR1 is LNHNV and CDR2 is YYDKDF (reference sequence). There are 15 residues in the CDR3. V shed 5 bases and J shed 6 bases, with 19 bases lying between them. CDR3 region: CATSGGDIGAPEAFF. CDR3 nucleotide sequence: TGTGCCACCAGCGGAGGGGACATCGGGGCGCCTGAAGCTTTCTTT.

The J gene is TRBJ1-5, the V gene TRBV27; 8 bases are a match to TRBD1. CDR3 length equals 15 residues. CDR1 MNHEY and CDR2 SMNVEV come from the germline V gene (reference sequence). Trimming at V came to 2 bases and at J to 1 base, leaving 1 base not matched to a gene. The DNA for the CDR3 is TGTGCCAGCAGTTTAGGGGACAGGAGCAATCAGCCCCAGCATTTT. Encoded protein: CASSLGDRSNQPQHF.

The chain couples TRBV30 to TRBJ2-7, with TRBD2 matching over 12 bases. Looked up from germline, CDR1 is GTSNPN and CDR2 is SVGIG (reference sequence). Trimming at V came to 3 bases and at J to 4 bases, leaving 7 bases not matched to a gene. This CDR3 has 15 residues. The CDR3 coding sequence is TGTGCCTGGAGCCCCGGACTAGCGGGACGGTACGAGCAGTACTTC. Amino acids: CAWSPGLAGRYEQYF.

This clone was detected only once. This chain uses TRBV19 with TRBJ1-5; 9 nucleotides agree with TRBD1. The CDR3 runs to 15 residues. The germline V gene has CDR1 LNHDA and CDR2 SQIVND (reference sequence). Losses at the gene ends were 7 bases for V and 4 bases for J; bases not matched to a gene: 8. Written as DNA, the CDR3 is TGTGCCAGTACCAGAGGGACAGGGCTAAATCAGCCCCAGCATTTT. This codes for CASTRGTGLNQPQHF.

V gene TRBV19 combines with J gene TRBJ2-2; no reliable D call. V was cut by 7 bases and J by 7 bases, with 10 bases left in between. CDR1 and CDR2 (germline): LNHDA, SQIVND (reference sequence). This CDR3 is built from 12 residues. The CDR3 nucleotides read TGTGCCAGTACTCCCTTCGGCGGGGAGCTGTTTTTT. Amino acid sequence: CASTPFGGELFF.

The CDR3 region is CASSFEVGEAFF. CDR3 coding DNA: TGTGCCAGCAGCTTTGAGGTCGGTGAAGCTTTCTTT. The V and J genes are TRBV7-9 and TRBJ1-1; D uncertain. The V and J ends lost 3 bases and 7 bases respectively, with 9 bases between them. The CDR3 totals 12 residues. Germline CDR1 reads SEHNR; CDR2 reads FQNEAQ (reference sequence).

J is TRBJ1-6 and V is TRBV28; 7 nucleotides align to TRBD1. V shed 6 bases and J 10 bases; nucleotides not matched to a gene: 9. The germline CDR1 and CDR2 sequences are MDHEN and SYDVKM. This CDR3 region has 14 residues. CDR3 protein: CASSRGQAVSPLHF. The CDR3 bases are TGTGCCAGCAGCCGTGGACAGGCTGTCTCACCCCTCCACTTT.